The clone carrying this T cell receptor beta chain was detected many times. The antigen remains unidentified. Per germline, CDR1 SGHRS and CDR2 YFSETQ. The CDR3 length is 15 residues. J gave up 8 bases and V 1 base, and 7 bases lay outside the gene matches. This specimen belongs to a study of T-cell memory formation after mild COVID-19. On the study more broadly: TCR clusters mostly belonged to single donors.

5'RACE, which relied on constant-segment primers, yielded TCR alpha and TCR beta cDNA libraries carrying sample barcodes and UMIs. Using its own MiXCR run on the 5' RACE reads, TCRdb lists one record per CDR3 protein. The sample contains 350,000 to 400,000 distinct CDR3 sequences, roughly 14% of which appear only once. Study-level results: Researchers found some responding clones in pre-infection memory, a sign that cross-reactive memory joined.

Material for sequencing was PBMCs or a T cell subset sorted from them (not recorded which). This TCR was sampled from a man aged 18 to 29 who had mild COVID-19 (a few samples of this study predate the infection). Cell type and time point are not known. The V and J genes are TRBV5-1 and TRBJ1-4; 8 nucleotides line up with TRBD1. Here the CDR3 reads CASSLLQGAGEKLFF. In nucleotides, the CDR3 is TGCGCCAGCAGCTTGCTCCAGGGGGCCGGGGAAAAACTGTTTTTT.